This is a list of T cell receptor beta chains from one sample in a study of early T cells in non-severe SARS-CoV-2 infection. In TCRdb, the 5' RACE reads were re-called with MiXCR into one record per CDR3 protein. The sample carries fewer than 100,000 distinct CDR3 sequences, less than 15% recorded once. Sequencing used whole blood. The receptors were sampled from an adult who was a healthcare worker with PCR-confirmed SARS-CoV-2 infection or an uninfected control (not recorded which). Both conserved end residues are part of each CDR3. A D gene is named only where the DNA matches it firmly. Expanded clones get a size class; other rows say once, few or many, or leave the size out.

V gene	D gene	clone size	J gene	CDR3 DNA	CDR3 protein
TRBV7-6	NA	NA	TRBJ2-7	TGTGCCAGCAGCTTAGGACCCCACCAGTACTTC	CASSLGPHQYF
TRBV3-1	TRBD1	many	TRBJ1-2	TGTGCCAGCAGCCAAGGGGACAGCCCGACATACTTC	CASSQGDSPTYF
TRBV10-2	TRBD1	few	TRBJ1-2	TGCGCCAGCATGACAGGGAACTATGGCTACACCTTC	CASMTGNYGYTF
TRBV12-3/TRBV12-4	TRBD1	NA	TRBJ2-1	TGTGCCAGCAGTTTAGGACAGGGGGGAGGTGAGCAGTTCTTC	CASSLGQGGGEQFF
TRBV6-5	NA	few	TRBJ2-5	TGTGCCAGCAGTAGAGCCGCAACAGGGCTGCGGACCCAGTACTTC	CASSRAATGLRTQYF
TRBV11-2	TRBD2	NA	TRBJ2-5	TGTGCCAGCAGCAAGCCGGGACTAGCATACCAAGAGACCCAGTACTTC	CASSKPGLAYQETQYF
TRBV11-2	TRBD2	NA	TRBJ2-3	TGTGCCAGCAGCCGCCCGGTTCGGAGCGGGGGGGCCACGCAGTATTTT	CASSRPVRSGGATQYF
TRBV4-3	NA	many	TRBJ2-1	TGCGCCAGCAGCCAAGAGGGGATTCAGCGCAGTGAGCAGTTCTTC	CASSQEGIQRSEQFF
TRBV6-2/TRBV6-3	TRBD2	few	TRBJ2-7	TGTGCCAGCAGTCCGGGACTAGCGGGGGGCTACGAGCAGTACTTC	CASSPGLAGGYEQYF
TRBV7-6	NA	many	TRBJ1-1	TGTGCCAGCAGCCTCGAGCCGGGGAAGAACACTGAAGCTTTCTTT	CASSLEPGKNTEAFF
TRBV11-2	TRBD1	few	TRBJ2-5	TGTGCCAGCAGCTCCGGGACAGGGGGCTTTGAGACCCAGTACTTC	CASSSGTGGFETQYF
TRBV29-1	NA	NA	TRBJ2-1	TGCAGCGGAGAGGCTGGTCATGAGCAGTTCTTC	CSGEAGHEQFF
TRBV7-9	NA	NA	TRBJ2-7	TGTGCCAGCAGCCCTACGACAGAAGGCGAGCAGTACTTC	CASSPTTEGEQYF
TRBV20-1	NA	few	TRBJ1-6	TGCAGTGCTAGGGACAGTCGAAGCTCCTATAATTCACCCCTCCACTTT	CSARDSRSSYNSPLHF
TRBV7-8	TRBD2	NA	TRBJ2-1	TGTGCCAGCAGCGCAACCGGGACTAGCCACAATCATGAGCAGTTCTTC	CASSATGTSHNHEQFF
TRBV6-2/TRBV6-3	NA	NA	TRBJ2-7	TGTGCCAGCAGTCCCCAGGGCGCTGGCGAGCAGTACTTC	CASSPQGAGEQYF
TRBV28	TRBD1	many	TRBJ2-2	TGTGCCAGCGGACAGGGGGTGAACACCGGGGAGCTGTTTTTT	CASGQGVNTGELFF
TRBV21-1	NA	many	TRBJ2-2	NA	CASSTPTPGSCFF
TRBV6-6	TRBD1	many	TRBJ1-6	TGTGCCAGCACCAGAGGGGACAGGGTCAATTCACCCCTCCACTTT	CASTRGDRVNSPLHF
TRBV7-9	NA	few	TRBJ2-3	TGTGCCAGCACTCCGGGGAGGACAAGCACAGATACGCAGTATTTT	CASTPGRTSTDTQYF
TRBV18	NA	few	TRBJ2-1	TGTGCCAGCTCACCGGTGGGGAGCTCCTACAATGAGCAGTTCTTC	CASSPVGSSYNEQFF
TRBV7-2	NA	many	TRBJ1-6	TGTGCCAGCAGCTTAGGGGCAAAAAATTCACCCCTCCACTTT	CASSLGAKNSPLHF
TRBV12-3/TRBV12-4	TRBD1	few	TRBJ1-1	TGTGCCAGCAGTTATCTTGGACAGGGGATCATGAACACTGAAGCTTTCTTT	CASSYLGQGIMNTEAFF
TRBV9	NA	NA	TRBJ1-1	TGTGCCAGCAGTCCTACTACTTTGGCCACTGAAGCTTTCTTT	CASSPTTLATEAFF
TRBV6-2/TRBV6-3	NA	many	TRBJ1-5	TGTGCCAGCAGTTACTCAGGGAATAGCAATCAGCCCCAGCATTTT	CASSYSGNSNQPQHF
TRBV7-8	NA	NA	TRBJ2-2	TGTGCCAGCAGCTTATTGTTGGGGTACACCGGGGAGCTGTTTTTT	CASSLLLGYTGELFF
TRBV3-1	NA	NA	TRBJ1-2	TGTGCCAGCAGCCAAGTGGGGCTCGTTGGCTACACCTTC	CASSQVGLVGYTF
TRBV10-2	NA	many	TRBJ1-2	TGCGCCAGCAGTGAGATTACAGGCCTGGAGGATGGCTACACCTTC	CASSEITGLEDGYTF
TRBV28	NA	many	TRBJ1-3	TGTGCCAGCAGTTACAGGGTCCTAAGGGGAAACACCATATATTTT	CASSYRVLRGNTIYF
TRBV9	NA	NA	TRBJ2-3	TGTGCCAGCAGCGTAGCCGGTGACCCGCGGGATACGCAGTATTTT	CASSVAGDPRDTQYF
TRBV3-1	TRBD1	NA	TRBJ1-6	TGTGCCAGCAGCCGTCTGACAGGGGTGGGATCACCCCTCCACTTT	CASSRLTGVGSPLHF
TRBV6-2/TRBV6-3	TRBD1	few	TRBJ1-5	TGTGCCAGCAGTCCAGACAGGGTCGGAAATCAGCCCCAGCATTTT	CASSPDRVGNQPQHF
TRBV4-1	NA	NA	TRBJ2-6	TGCGCCAGCAGCCAAGCTCCCGTGGCGGGTAGAGGTGGGGCCAACGTCCTGACTTTC	CASSQAPVAGRGGANVLTF
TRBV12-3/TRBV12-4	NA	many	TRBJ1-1	TGTGCCAGCAGTTTCTGGGGGGGAAGTGAAGCTTTCTTT	CASSFWGGSEAFF
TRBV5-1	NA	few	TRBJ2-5	TGCGCCAGCAGCTTTAACGCGGGGGCGCGGGGGCCCGAGACCCAGTACTTC	CASSFNAGARGPETQYF
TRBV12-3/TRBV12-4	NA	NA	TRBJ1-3	TGTGCCAGCAGTTTTCACGGAAACACCATATATTTT	CASSFHGNTIYF
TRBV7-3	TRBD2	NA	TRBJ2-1	TGTGCCAGCAGCCAAATTAGCGGGGGCGTAAATGAGCAGTTCTTC	CASSQISGGVNEQFF
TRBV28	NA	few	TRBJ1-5	TGTGCCAGCAGTTTCGGGGGCTGGGAGCCCCAGCATTTT	CASSFGGWEPQHF
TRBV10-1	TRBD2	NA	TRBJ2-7	TGCGCCAGCAGTGAGAGTTTAGCGGGGGGCCAGTACGAGCAGTACTTC	CASSESLAGGQYEQYF
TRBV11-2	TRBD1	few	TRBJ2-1	TGTGCCAGCAGCCCAATCCAGGGGGCCGACAATGAGCAGTTCTTC	CASSPIQGADNEQFF
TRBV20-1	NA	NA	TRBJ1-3	TGCAGTGCTACCAGGGACACCTCTGGAAACACCATATATTTT	CSATRDTSGNTIYF